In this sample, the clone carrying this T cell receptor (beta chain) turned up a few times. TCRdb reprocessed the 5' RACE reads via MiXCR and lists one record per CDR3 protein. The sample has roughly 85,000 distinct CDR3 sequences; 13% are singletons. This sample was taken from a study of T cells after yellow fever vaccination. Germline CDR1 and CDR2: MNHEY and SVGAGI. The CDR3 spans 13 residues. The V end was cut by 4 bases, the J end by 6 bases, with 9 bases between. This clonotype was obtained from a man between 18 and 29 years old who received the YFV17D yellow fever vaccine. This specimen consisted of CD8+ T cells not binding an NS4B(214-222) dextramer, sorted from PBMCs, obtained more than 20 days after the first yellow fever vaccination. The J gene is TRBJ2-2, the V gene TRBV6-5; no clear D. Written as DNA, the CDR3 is TGTGCCAGCAGTTGGGGTATGGCCGGGGAGCTGTTTTTT. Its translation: CASSWGMAGELFF.